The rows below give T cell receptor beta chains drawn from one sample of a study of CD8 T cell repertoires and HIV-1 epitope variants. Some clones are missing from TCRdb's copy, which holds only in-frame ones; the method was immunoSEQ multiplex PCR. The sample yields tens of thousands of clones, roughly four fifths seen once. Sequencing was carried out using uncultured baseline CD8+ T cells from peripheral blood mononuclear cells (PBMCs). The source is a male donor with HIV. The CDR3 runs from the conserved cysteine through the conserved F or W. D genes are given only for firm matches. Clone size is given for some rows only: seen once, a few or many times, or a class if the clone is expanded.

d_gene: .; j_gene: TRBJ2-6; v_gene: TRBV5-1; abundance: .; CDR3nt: TGCGCCAGCAGCTTGCAAGGGACTGGGGCCAACGTCCTGACTTTC; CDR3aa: CASSLQGTGANVLTF
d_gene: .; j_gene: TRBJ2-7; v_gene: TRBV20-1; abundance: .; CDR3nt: TGCAGTGCTAGAGAGGACTACGAGCAGTACTTC; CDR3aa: CSAREDYEQYF
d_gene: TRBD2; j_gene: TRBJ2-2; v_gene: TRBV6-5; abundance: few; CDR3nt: TGTGCCACCAGCGGGAAGCGCCACACCGGGGAGCTGTTTTTT; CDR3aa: CATSGKRHTGELFF
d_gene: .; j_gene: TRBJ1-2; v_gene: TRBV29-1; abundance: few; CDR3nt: TGCAGCGTTGAGGGGGATAACTATGGCTACACCTTC; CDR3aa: CSVEGDNYGYTF
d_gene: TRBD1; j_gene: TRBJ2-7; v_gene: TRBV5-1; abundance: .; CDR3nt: TGCGCCAGCAGCCAGACAGGGGGCTTCTTTGAGCAGTACTTC; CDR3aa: CASSQTGGFFEQYF
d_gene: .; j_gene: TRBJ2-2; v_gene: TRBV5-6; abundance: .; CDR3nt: TGTGCCAGCAGCTTGGGAGGGGATACCGGGGAGCTGTTTTTT; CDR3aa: CASSLGGDTGELFF
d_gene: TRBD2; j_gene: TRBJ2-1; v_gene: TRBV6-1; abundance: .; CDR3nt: TGTGCCAGCAGTCCAGGCCCGGGGGGGTACAATGAGCAGTTCTTC; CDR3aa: CASSPGPGGYNEQFF
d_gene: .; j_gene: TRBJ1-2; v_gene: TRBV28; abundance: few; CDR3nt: TGTGCCAGCACCCAAGACTATGGCTACACCTTC; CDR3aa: CASTQDYGYTF
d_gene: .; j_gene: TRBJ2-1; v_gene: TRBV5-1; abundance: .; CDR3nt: TGCGCCAGCAGCTTTAGTAGTGAGCAGTTCTTC; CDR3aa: CASSFSSEQFF
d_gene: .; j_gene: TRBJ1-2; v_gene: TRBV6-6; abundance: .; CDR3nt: TGTGCCAGCAGTTCCATAAAGGGAGTAGGTGGCTACACCTTC; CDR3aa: CASSSIKGVGGYTF